The rows below give T cell receptor beta chains drawn from one sample of a study of Graves' ophthalmopathy and Graves' hyperthyroidism. Via MiXCR, TCRdb re-called the multiplex PCR reads, giving one row per CDR3 protein. The sample records about 480,000 distinct CDR3 sequences, under 15% being singletons. The sequencing sample was made of blood. The receptors were sampled from a woman aged 25-40 years with Graves' ophthalmopathy. CDR3s leave out the opening cysteine and the closing phenylalanine or tryptophan. Not every row has a clone size; where given, it reads once, few, many or a size class.

CDR3 protein	clone size	V gene	J gene
SALPTGRVSGYT	many	TRBV20-1	TRBJ1-2
ASSYNRGRENTEAF	many	TRBV6-5	TRBJ1-1
ATSFEDYYGYT	many	TRBV24-1	TRBJ1-2
ASSYLDRGASGYT	.	TRBV28	TRBJ1-2
ASSKGDRANYEQY	many	TRBV5-1	TRBJ2-7
ASSRGGYTEAF	many	TRBV12-3/TRBV12-4	TRBJ1-1
ASSFGVAGELF	.	TRBV10-2	TRBJ2-2
ASSLGDRDNSPLH	.	TRBV5-1	TRBJ1-6
ASKYNFGAKNIQY	many	TRBV4-1	TRBJ2-4
ASSMGQTEAF	.	TRBV19	TRBJ1-1
ASSEWVRGRLASYEQY	many	TRBV2	TRBJ2-7
SARDVTSSYEQY	many	TRBV20-1	TRBJ2-7
ASSSRGYSYEQY	many	TRBV27	TRBJ2-7
ASSDFRWGSNQPQH	many	TRBV2	TRBJ1-5